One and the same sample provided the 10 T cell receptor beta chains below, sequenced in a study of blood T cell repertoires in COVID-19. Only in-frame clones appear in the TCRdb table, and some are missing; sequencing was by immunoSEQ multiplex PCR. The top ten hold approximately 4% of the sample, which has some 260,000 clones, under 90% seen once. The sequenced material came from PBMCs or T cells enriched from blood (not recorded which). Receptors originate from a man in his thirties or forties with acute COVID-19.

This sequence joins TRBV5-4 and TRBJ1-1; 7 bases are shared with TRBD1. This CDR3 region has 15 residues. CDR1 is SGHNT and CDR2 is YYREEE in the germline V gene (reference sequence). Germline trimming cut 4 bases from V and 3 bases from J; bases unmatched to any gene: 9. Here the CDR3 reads CASSPRQGVYTEAFF. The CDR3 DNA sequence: TGTGCCAGCAGCCCCCGACAGGGCGTGTACACTGAAGCTTTCTTT. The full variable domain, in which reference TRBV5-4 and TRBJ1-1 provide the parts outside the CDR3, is ETGVTQSPTHLIKTRGQQVTLRCSSQSGHNTVSWYQQALGQGPQFIFQYYREEENGRGNFPPRFSGLQFPNYSSELNVNALELDDSALYLCASSPRQGVYTEAFFGQGTRLTVV.

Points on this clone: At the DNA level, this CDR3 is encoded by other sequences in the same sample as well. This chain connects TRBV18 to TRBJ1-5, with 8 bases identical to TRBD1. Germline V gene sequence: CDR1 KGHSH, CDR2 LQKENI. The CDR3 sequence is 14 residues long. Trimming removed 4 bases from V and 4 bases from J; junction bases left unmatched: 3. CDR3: CASSLGQGNQPQHF. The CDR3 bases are TGTGCCAGCTCACTCGGACAGGGTAATCAGCCCCAGCATTTT.

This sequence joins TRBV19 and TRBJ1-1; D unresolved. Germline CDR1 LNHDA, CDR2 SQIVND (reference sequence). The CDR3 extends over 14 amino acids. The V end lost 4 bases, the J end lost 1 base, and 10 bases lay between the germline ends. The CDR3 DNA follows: TGTGCCAGTAGTAAACCCCGGGGGAACACTGAAGCTTTCTTT. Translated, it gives CASSKPRGNTEAFF.

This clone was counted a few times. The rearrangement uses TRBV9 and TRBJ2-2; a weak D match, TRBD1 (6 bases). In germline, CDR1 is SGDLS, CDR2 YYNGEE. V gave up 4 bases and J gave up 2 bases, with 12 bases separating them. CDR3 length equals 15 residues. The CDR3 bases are TGTGCCAGCAGCCCCACGGACAGAAACACCGGGGAGCTGTTTTTT. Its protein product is CASSPTDRNTGELFF.

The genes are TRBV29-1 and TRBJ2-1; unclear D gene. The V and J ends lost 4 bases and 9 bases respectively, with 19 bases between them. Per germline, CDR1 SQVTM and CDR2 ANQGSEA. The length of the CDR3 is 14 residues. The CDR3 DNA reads TGCAGCGTTGGACAATTGGGTGTATATACTGAGCAGTTCTTC. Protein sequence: CSVGQLGVYTEQFF.

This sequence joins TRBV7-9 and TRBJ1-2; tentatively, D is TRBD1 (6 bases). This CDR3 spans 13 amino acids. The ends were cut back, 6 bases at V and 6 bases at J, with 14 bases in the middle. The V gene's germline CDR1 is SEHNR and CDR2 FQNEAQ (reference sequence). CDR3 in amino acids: CASSTTGRDGYTF. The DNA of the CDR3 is TGTGCCAGCAGTACCACAGGGAGAGATGGCTACACCTTC.

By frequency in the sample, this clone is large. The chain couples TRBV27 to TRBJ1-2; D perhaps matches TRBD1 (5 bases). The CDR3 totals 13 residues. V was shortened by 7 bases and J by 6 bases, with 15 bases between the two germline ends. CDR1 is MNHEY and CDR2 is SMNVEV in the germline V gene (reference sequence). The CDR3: CASKTPGRDGYTF. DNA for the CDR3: TGTGCCAGCAAAACCCCAGGGAGGGATGGCTACACCTTC.

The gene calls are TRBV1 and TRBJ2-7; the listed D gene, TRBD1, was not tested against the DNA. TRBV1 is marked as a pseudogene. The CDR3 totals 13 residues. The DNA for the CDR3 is TGCACCAGCAGCATTCGGACAAACTACGAGCAGTACGTC. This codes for CTSSIRTNYEQYV.

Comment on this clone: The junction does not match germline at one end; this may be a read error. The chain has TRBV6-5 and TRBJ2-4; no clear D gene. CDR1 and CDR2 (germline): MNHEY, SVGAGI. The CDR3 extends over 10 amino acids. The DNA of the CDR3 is TGTGCCAGCAGTTACTCGAAGAGGCACTTC. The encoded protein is CASSYSKRHF.

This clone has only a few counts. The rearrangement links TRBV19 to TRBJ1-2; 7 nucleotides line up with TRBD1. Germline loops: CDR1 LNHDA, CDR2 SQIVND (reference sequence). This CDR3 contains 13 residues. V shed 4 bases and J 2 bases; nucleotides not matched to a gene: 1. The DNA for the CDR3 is TGTGCCAGTAGTACACAGGGGAACTATGGCTACACCTTC. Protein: CASSTQGNYGYTF.